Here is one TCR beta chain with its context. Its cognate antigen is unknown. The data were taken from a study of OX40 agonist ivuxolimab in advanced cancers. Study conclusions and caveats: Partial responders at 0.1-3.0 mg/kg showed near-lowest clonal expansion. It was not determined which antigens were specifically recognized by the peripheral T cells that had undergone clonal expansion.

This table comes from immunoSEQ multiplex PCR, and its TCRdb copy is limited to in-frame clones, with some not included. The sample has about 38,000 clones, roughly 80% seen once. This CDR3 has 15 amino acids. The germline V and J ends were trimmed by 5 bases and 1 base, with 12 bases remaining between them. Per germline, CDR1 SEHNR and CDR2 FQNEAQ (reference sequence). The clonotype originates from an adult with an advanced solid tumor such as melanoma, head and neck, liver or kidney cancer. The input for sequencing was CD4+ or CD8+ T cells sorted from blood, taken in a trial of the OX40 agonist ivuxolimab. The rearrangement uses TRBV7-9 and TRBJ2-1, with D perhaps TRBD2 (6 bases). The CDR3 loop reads CASSAELASYNEQFF. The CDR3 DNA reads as TGTGCCAGCAGCGCCGAACTAGCTTCCTACAATGAGCAGTTCTTC.